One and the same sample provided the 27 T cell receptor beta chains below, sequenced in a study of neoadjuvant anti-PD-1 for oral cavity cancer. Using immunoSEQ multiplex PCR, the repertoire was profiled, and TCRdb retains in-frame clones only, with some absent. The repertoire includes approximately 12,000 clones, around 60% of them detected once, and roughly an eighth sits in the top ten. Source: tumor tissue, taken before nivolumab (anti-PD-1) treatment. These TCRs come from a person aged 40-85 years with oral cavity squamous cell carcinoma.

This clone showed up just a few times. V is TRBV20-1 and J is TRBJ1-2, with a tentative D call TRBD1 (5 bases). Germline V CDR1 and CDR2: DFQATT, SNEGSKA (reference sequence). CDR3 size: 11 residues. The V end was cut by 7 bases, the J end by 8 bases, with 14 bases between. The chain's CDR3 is CSVGREDGYTF. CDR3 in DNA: TGCAGTGTGGGCAGGGAAGACGGCTACACCTTC.

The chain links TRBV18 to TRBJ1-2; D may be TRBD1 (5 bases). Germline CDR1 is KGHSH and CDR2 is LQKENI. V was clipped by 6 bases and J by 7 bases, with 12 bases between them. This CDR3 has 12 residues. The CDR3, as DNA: TGTGCCAGCTCGCCAGACGGGGGTGGCTACACCTTC. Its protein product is CASSPDGGGYTF.

The CDR3 region has the DNA TGTGCCAGCAGCTTGGGGGGTGGACCTTCCAATGAGCAGTTCTTC. Translating gives CASSLGGGPSNEQFF. V is TRBV4-2 and J is TRBJ2-1, with D tentatively TRBD2 (6 bases). The CDR3 is made up of 15 amino acids. Trimming removed 5 bases at V and 6 bases at J, with 17 bases between. CDR1 and CDR2 from the germline V gene are LGHNA and YNFKEQ.

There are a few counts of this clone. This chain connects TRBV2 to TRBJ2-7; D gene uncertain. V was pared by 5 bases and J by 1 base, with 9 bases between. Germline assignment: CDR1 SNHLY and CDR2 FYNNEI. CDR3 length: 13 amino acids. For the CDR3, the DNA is TGTGCCAGCAGTCACGGACCATCCTACGAGCAGTACTTC. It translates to CASSHGPSYEQYF.

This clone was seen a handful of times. CDR3 DNA: TGCAGCGTTGCTTTGGAGGGGTTTTGGGAAAAACTGTTTTTT. Amino acid sequence: CSVALEGFWEKLFF. This sequence joins TRBV29-1 and TRBJ1-4, with D possibly being TRBD1 (5 bases). The germline V gene has CDR1 SQVTM and CDR2 ANQGSEA. V was pared by 4 bases and J by 8 bases, with 17 bases between. There are 14 residues in the CDR3.

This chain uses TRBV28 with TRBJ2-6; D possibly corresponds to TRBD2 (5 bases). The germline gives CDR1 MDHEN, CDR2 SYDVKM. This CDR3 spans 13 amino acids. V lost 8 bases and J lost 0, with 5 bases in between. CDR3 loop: CASEGSGANVLTF. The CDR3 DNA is TGTGCCAGCGAGGGCTCTGGGGCCAACGTCCTGACTTTC.

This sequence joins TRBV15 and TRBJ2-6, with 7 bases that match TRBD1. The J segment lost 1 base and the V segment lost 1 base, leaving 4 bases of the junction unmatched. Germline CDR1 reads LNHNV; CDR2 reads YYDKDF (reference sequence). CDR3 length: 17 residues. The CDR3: CATSRGADRSGANVLTF. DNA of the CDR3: TGTGCCACCAGCAGAGGTGCGGACAGGTCTGGGGCCAACGTCCTGACTTTC.

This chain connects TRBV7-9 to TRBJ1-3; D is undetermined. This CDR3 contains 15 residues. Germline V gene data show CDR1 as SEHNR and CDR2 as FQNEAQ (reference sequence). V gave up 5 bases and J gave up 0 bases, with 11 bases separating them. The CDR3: CASSPLGLSGNTIYF. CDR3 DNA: TGTGCCAGCAGCCCCCTCGGACTCTCTGGAAACACCATATATTTT.

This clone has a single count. The CDR3 is CASSVGGTAQTQYF. Written as DNA, the CDR3 is TGTGCCAGCAGCGTAGGGGGGACAGCGCAGACCCAGTACTTC. The chain couples TRBV9 to TRBJ2-5; 7 bases are shared with TRBD1. The CDR3 spans 14 residues. CDR1 and CDR2 (germline): SGDLS, YYNGEE. V was clipped by 0 bases and J by 6 bases; unmatched bases: 5. The full variable domain, with the rest looked up from reference TRBV9 and TRBJ2-5, is DSGVTQTPKHLITATGQRVTLRCSPRSGDLSVYWYQQSLDQGLQFLIQYYNGEERAKGNILERFSAQQFPDLHSELNLSSLELGDSALYFCASSVGGTAQTQYFGPGTRLLVL.

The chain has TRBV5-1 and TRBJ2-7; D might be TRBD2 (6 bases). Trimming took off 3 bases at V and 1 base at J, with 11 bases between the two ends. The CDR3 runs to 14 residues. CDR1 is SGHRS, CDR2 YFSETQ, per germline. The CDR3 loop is CASSWRGNSYEQYF. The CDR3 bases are TGCGCCAGCAGCTGGCGGGGAAATTCCTACGAGCAGTACTTC.

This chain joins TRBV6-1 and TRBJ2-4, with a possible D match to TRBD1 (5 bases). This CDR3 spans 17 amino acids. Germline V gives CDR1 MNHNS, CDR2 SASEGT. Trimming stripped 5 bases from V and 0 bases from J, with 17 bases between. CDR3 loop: CASSKGLTALAKNIQYF. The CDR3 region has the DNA TGTGCCAGCAGTAAAGGGTTGACAGCCCTAGCCAAAAACATTCAGTACTTC.

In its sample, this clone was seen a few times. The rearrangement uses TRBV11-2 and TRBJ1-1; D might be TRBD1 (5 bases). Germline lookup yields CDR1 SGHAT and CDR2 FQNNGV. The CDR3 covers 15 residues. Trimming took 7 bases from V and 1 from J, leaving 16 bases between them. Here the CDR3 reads CASTKGLTENTEAFF. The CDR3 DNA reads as TGTGCCAGCACCAAGGGGCTTACAGAGAACACTGAAGCTTTCTTT.

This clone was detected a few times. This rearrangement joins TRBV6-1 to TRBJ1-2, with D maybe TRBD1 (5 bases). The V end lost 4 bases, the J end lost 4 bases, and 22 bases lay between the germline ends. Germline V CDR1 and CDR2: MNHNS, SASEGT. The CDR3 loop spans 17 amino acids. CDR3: CASSALDYRNQGYGYTF. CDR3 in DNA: TGTGCCAGCAGTGCCCTAGATTACAGAAACCAGGGCTATGGCTACACCTTC.

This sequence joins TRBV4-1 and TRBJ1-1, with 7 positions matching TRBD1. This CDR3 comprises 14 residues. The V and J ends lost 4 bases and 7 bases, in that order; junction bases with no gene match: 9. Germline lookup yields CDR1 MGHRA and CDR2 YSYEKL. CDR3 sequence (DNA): TGCGCCAGCAGCCCTGACAGGGTGAAGGGTGAAGCTTTCTTT. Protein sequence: CASSPDRVKGEAFF.

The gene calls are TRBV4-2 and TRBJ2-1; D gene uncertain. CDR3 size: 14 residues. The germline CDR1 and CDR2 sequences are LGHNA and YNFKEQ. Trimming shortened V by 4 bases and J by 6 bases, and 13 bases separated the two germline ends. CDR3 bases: TGTGCCAGCAGCCTAACTATAGCCAGCAATGAGCAGTTCTTC. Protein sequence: CASSLTIASNEQFF.

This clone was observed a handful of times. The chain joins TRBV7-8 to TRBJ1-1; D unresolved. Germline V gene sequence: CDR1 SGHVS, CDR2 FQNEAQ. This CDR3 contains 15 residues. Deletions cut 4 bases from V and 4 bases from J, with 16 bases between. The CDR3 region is CASSSAPSLITEAFF. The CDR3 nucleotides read TGTGCCAGCAGCTCCGCTCCCTCACTGATCACTGAAGCTTTCTTT.

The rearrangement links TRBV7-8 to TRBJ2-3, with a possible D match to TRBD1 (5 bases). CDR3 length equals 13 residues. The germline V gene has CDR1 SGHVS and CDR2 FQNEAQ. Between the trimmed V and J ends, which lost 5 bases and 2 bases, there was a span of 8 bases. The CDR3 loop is CASSQGYTDTQYF. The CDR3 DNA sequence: TGTGCCAGCAGCCAGGGATACACAGATACGCAGTATTTT.

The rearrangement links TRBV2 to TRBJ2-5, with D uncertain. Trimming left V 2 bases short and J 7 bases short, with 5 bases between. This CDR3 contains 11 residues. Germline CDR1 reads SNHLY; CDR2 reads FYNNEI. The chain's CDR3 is CASSELGTQYF. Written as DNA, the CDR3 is TGTGCCAGCAGTGAATTGGGGACCCAGTACTTC.

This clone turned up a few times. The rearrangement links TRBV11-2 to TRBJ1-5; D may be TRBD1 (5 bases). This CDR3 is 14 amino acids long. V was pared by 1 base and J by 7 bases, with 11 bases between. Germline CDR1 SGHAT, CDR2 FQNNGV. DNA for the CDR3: TGTGCCAGCAGCTTAGGGGGGGATCGCCAGCCCCAGCATTTT. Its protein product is CASSLGGDRQPQHF.

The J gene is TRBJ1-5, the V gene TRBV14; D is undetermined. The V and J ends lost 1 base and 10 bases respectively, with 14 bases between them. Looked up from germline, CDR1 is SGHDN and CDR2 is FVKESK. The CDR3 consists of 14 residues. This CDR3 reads CASSQGRGYRPQHF. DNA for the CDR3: TGTGCCAGCAGCCAAGGGCGGGGTTATCGTCCCCAGCATTTT.

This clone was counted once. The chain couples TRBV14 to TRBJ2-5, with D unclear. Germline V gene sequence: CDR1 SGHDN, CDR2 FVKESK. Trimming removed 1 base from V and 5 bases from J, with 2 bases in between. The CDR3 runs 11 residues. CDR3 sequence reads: CASSQVETQYF. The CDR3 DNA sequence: TGTGCCAGCAGCCAAGTTGAGACCCAGTACTTC.

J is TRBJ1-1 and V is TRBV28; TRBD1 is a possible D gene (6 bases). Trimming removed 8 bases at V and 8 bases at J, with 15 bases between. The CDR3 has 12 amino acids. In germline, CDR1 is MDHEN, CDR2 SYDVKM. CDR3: CASSFRGLEAFF. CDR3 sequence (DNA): TGTGCCAGCTCGTTCAGGGGTTTAGAAGCTTTCTTT.

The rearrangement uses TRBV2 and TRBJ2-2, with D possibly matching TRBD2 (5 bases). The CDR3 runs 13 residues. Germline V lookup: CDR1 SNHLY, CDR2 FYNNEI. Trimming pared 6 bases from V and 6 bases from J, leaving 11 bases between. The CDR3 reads CASRDSGSGELFF. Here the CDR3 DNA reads TGTGCCAGCAGGGACTCTGGCTCCGGGGAGCTGTTTTTT.

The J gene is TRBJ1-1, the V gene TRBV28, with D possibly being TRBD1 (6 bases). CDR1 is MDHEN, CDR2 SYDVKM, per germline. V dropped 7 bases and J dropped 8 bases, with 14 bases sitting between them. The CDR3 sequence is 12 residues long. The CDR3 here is CASNSRGREAFF. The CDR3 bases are TGTGCCAGCAATTCCCGGGGGCGGGAAGCTTTCTTT.

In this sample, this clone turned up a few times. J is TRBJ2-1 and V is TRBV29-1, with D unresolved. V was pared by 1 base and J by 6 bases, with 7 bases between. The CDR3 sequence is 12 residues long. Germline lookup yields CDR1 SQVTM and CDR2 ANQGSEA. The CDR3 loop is CSVEVLSNEQFF. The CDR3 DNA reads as TGCAGCGTTGAAGTCTTGAGCAATGAGCAGTTCTTC.

CDR3 coding DNA: TGTGCCAGCAGGTGGTCTAGCGGTCAGACAGATACGCAGTATTTT. As protein: CASRWSSGQTDTQYF. V usage is TRBV7-9 and J usage is TRBJ2-3; the match to TRBD2 covers 7 bases. The ends lost 6 bases at V and 3 bases at J; junction bases unmatched: 9. CDR1 and CDR2 (germline): SEHNR, FQNEAQ (reference sequence). The CDR3 is 15 amino acids.

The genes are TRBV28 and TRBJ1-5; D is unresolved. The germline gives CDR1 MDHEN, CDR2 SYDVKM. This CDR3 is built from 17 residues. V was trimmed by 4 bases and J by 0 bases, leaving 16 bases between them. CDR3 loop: CASSSRPGSYSNQPQHF. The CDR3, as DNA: TGTGCCAGCAGTTCCCGGCCAGGTTCCTATAGCAATCAGCCCCAGCATTTT.